These T cell receptor beta chains were read from a single sample in a study of T cells in localized non-small cell lung cancer. Profiled with immunoSEQ multiplex PCR; TCRdb holds only in-frame clones, not every one. The table records about 56,000 clones, about nine tenths of them present only once. The sample in question was peripheral blood, obtained before any cancer treatment. These receptors originate from a woman aged 40 to 75 with stage I lung adenocarcinoma. The CDR3 runs from the conserved cysteine through the conserved F or W. Fields, in order: clone size, J gene, V gene, D gene, CDR3 DNA, CDR3 protein. A D gene is named only where the DNA matches it firmly. Clone size is not always given. Where it is, it says once, few, many or a class for expanded clones.

size: NA; J: TRBJ1-6; V: TRBV11-2; D: TRBD1; DNA: TGTGCCAGCAGCTTAGCCACAGGGGTAAATTCACCCCTCCACTTT; CDR3: CASSLATGVNSPLHF
size: NA; J: TRBJ1-1; V: TRBV6-5; D: NA; DNA: TGTGCCAGCAGTTACAGGGATCTCGGCGCTGAAGCTTTCTTT; CDR3: CASSYRDLGAEAFF
size: once; J: TRBJ1-2; V: TRBV7-2; D: TRBD1; DNA: TGTGCCAGCAGCTTAGCGCCGGGGGGACAGTTGAGGTTCTATGGCTACACCTTC; CDR3: CASSLAPGGQLRFYGYTF
size: NA; J: TRBJ2-5; V: TRBV2; D: NA; DNA: TGTGCCAGCAGTCCCCGGGACTCCCCTTTTGGGACCCAGTACTTC; CDR3: CASSPRDSPFGTQYF
size: NA; J: TRBJ1-3; V: TRBV4-1; D: NA; DNA: TGCGCCAGCAGCCAAGATCTAAGGGGACATTCTGGAAACACCATATATTTT; CDR3: CASSQDLRGHSGNTIYF
size: NA; J: TRBJ1-5; V: TRBV2; D: NA; DNA: TGTGCCAGCAGTGAAGCGCTTACCTTCTCTCAGCCCCAGCATTTT; CDR3: CASSEALTFSQPQHF
size: once; J: TRBJ2-1; V: TRBV7-2; D: NA; DNA: TGTGCCAGCAGCTTAAAATTTAGACTATCCTACAATGAGCAGTTCTTC; CDR3: CASSLKFRLSYNEQFF
size: NA; J: TRBJ2-1; V: TRBV30; D: NA; DNA: TGTGCCTGGGTACTAAGACCCCCCTTCCCCAACAATGAGCAGTTCTTC; CDR3: CAWVLRPPFPNNEQFF
size: NA; J: TRBJ1-2; V: TRBV28; D: TRBD1; DNA: TGTGCCAGCAGTTTGCCCGGGACAGGGGATGGCTACACCTTC; CDR3: CASSLPGTGDGYTF
size: NA; J: TRBJ1-5; V: TRBV7-6; D: NA; DNA: TGTGCCAGCAGCGCGTATGCGGGTTCGAATCAGCCCCAGCATTTT; CDR3: CASSAYAGSNQPQHF
size: NA; J: TRBJ1-3; V: TRBV2; D: NA; DNA: TGTGCCATGGGCAGGGACGGAAACACCATATATTTT; CDR3: CAMGRDGNTIYF
size: NA; J: TRBJ2-5; V: TRBV9; D: NA; DNA: TGTGCCAGCAGCGTAGGGGGAGGCCAAGAGACCCAGTACTTC; CDR3: CASSVGGGQETQYF
size: NA; J: TRBJ1-2; V: TRBV28; D: NA; DNA: TGTGCCAGCAGTTCCTCCTATGGCTACACCTTC; CDR3: CASSSSYGYTF
size: NA; J: TRBJ2-7; V: TRBV6-5; D: NA; DNA: TGTGCCAGCAGTTACTCCCGGGACACGGTGTCCTACGAGCAGTACTTC; CDR3: CASSYSRDTVSYEQYF
size: few; J: TRBJ2-5; V: TRBV5-1; D: NA; DNA: TGCGCCAGCAGCGTTTACAACCAAGAGACCCAGTACTTC; CDR3: CASSVYNQETQYF
size: NA; J: TRBJ2-1; V: TRBV5-1; D: TRBD2; DNA: TGCGCCAGCAGCCCCTCTAGCGGGGGGGCCTACAATGAGCAGTTCTTC; CDR3: CASSPSSGGAYNEQFF
size: NA; J: TRBJ1-1; V: TRBV19; D: TRBD1; DNA: TGTGCCAGTAGTATAGGCAGGGGGATTGGCACTGAAGCTTTCTTT; CDR3: CASSIGRGIGTEAFF
size: NA; J: TRBJ2-7; V: TRBV4-1; D: NA; DNA: TGCGCCAGCAGCCCCTCGGAAGAGGCAACATCCTACGAGCAGTACTTC; CDR3: CASSPSEEATSYEQYF
size: NA; J: TRBJ1-2; V: TRBV6-5; D: NA; DNA: TGTGCCAGCAGTGGAACACCTACTAACTATGGCTACACCTTC; CDR3: CASSGTPTNYGYTF
size: NA; J: TRBJ2-1; V: TRBV7-8; D: TRBD1; DNA: TGTGCCAGCAGCTTACGGGACAGGAGGTCCTACAATGAGCAGTTCTTC; CDR3: CASSLRDRRSYNEQFF
size: once; J: TRBJ1-4; V: TRBV28; D: TRBD1; DNA: TGTGCCAGCAGTTTTGGGACTACAGGGGAGGAAAAACTGTTTTTT; CDR3: CASSFGTTGEEKLFF
size: NA; J: TRBJ1-5; V: TRBV2; D: NA; DNA: TGTGCCAGCAGTGGGGGCTCTGGGATCAACAATCAGCCCCAGCATTTT; CDR3: CASSGGSGINNQPQHF
size: NA; J: TRBJ2-6; V: TRBV5-1; D: NA; DNA: TGCGCCAGCAGCTCACAGCCGTCTGGGGCCAACGTCCTGACTTTC; CDR3: CASSSQPSGANVLTF
size: NA; J: TRBJ2-7; V: TRBV6-5; D: TRBD2; DNA: TGTGCCAGCAGTACCGGAGCGGGAGATTACGAGCAGTACTTC; CDR3: CASSTGAGDYEQYF
size: NA; J: TRBJ2-7; V: TRBV7-8; D: NA; DNA: TGTGCCAGCGCGGAGGGGTACGAGCAGTACTTC; CDR3: CASAEGYEQYF
size: NA; J: TRBJ1-3; V: TRBV2; D: NA; DNA: TGTGCCAGCAGTGGGACAAGCTCTGGAAACACCATATATTTT; CDR3: CASSGTSSGNTIYF
size: NA; J: TRBJ1-1; V: TRBV7-2; D: NA; DNA: TGTGCCAGCAGTTTTAGGGTGAACACTGAAGCTTTCTTT; CDR3: CASSFRVNTEAFF
size: NA; J: TRBJ1-5; V: TRBV28; D: NA; DNA: TGTGCCAGCAGTTTATCTGGGGGAAGCAATCAGCCCCAGCATTTT; CDR3: CASSLSGGSNQPQHF